This TCR beta chain originates from a study of CD4+ T cells in melanoma. From germline, CDR1 is SGHVS and CDR2 FNYEAQ. This CDR3 has 15 amino acids. V was clipped by 1 base and J by 6 bases, with 12 bases between them. The table came from immunoSEQ multiplex PCR; TCRdb's copy has only in-frame clones and leaves some out. The table has about 18,000 clones, approximately 81% seen once. The chain employs TRBV7-6 and TRBJ2-2; D ambiguous. This sequence originates from a human donor with melanoma. The sequenced sample was cells from a culture (not recorded whether cultured in vitro). The CDR3 region is CASSLGYRDAGELFF. DNA of the CDR3: TGTGCCAGCAGCTTAGGCTACCGAGACGCCGGGGAGCTGTTTTTT.